This TCR beta chain originates from a study of Ad26.COV2.S vaccination and SARS-CoV-2 variants. Treatment: roughly 20 received Ad26.COV2.S at low or high dose, single or two shots; several received placebo; per-sample allocation not given. Day 63 after the first injection of vaccine or placebo was the sampling time. Germline V gene lookup returns CDR1 SGHTA and CDR2 FQGNSA. The CDR3 is 13 residues long. V was trimmed by 5 bases and J by 3 bases, leaving 11 bases between them. This table comes from immunoSEQ multiplex PCR, and its TCRdb copy is limited to in-frame clones, with some not included. This table holds roughly 350,000 clones, roughly 91% found once.

The sample here was peripheral blood, taken in a trial of Ad26.COV2.S vaccine versus placebo. The clonotype comes from a person between 18 and 65 years old who received the Ad26.COV2.S COVID-19 vaccine or a placebo. V is TRBV7-2 and J is TRBJ2-7, with D hard to call. DNA of the CDR3: TGTGCCAGCAGCCCCCCCACGGGCTACGAGCAGTACTTC. As protein: CASSPPTGYEQYF.